What follows are 2 T cell receptor beta chains derived from one specimen sequenced in a study of cytomegalovirus exposure and HLA in healthy donors. PCR employed 60 Vbeta and 13 Jbeta primers. Sequencing used immunoSEQ multiplex PCR; TCRdb keeps in-frame clones, though not all of them. The table has 110,000 to 150,000 clones, around two thirds seen once. Sequencing input: PBMCs. These receptors originate from a woman aged 60-75 years in good health and CMV-seropositive.

The chain is built from TRBV12-5 and TRBJ2-1; TRBD2 is a possible D gene (6 bases). Germline V gives CDR1 LGHNT, CDR2 FRNRAP. The CDR3 has 14 amino acids. V shed 5 bases and J shed 7 bases, with 15 bases lying between them. The CDR3 protein is CASGPAGLGNEQFF. In nucleotides, the CDR3 is TGTGCTAGTGGTCCTGCGGGACTCGGGAATGAGCAGTTCTTC.

The rearrangement links TRBV5-1 to TRBJ2-7; D perhaps matches TRBD1 (6 bases). The ends were cut back, 0 bases at V and 1 base at J, with 17 bases in the middle. Germline CDR1 and CDR2: SGHRS and YFSETQ. There are 17 residues in the CDR3. The CDR3 nucleotides read TGCGCCAGCAGCTTGGGAGTACAGGGACGCTCATCCTACGAGCAGTACTTC. This encodes CASSLGVQGRSSYEQYF.